The TCR beta chain under discussion was sequenced for a study of response to subunit inactivated influenza vaccine (dated 2018 in TCRdb). General notes on the study: The study used deep quantitative T cell receptor repertoire profiling to track responses to a trivalent subunit inactivated influenza vaccine. The full study reports these points: The authors suggested that each seasonal influenza vaccination may recruit only a limited number of new T cells.

The library was made by RT-PCR. This sample was sequenced with an Illumina HiSeq 2500. TCRdb itself trimmed the public reads at Q25 with fastp, ran MiXCR and retained productive beta chains. Rows with one shared CDR3 protein collapse into an entry with the most common genes and DNA. The sample table holds around 580,000 distinct CDR3 sequences, of which about 12% were seen once. Of the sample, roughly 10% falls within the top ten clones. Points on this clonotype: Its recognized antigen is unknown. Within one base of it there is no much larger clone, and no base qualities were kept.

The TCR comes from a man aged 50-60 years who received an inactivated influenza vaccine. Donor details come from another sample of the same person, matched by shared clones. Sequences were derived from PBMCs from blood, sampled on the day of vaccination.

This receptor has the CDR3 CATFVGTSSQETQYF. At the DNA level, the sequence is TGTGCCACCTTTGTAGGGACTAGCAGTCAAGAGACCCAGTACTTC. This receptor chain uses TRBV28 and TRBJ2-5; 9 junctional bases match TRBD2. Germline trimming: 10 bases from V, 2 bases from J; junction bases outside gene matches: 11. CDR1 MDHEN and CDR2 SYDVKM were looked up in the germline V gene. The CDR3 runs 15 residues from the cysteine to the phenylalanine. The sequence is cut down to CDR3 DNA, 45 bases in frame from base 1.